This T cell receptor beta chain emerged from a study of OX40 agonist ivuxolimab in advanced cancers. Looking at the study overall: Across the patients, intravenous ivuxolimab was delivered every 2 weeks at 0.01 to 10 mg/kg. Patients assigned to dose escalation were diagnosed with hepatocellular carcinoma, melanoma, renal cell or head and neck cancer.

Study outcomes and limitations: At 0.1 to 3.0 mg/kg and by week 6, clonal expansion occurred in CD4+ and CD8+ blood T cells.

This CDR3 spans 14 amino acids. The V gene's germline CDR1 is SGHTA and CDR2 FQGNSA. V lost 3 bases and J lost 7; bases outside the gene matches: 6. Blood was sampled at baseline, cycle 4 day 1, and cycle 7 day 1. About this clone: Its antigen remains unknown.

Sequencing used immunoSEQ multiplex PCR; TCRdb keeps in-frame clones, though not all of them. The profile shows around 81,000 clones, around 87% of them singletons. The clonotype originates from an adult with an advanced solid tumor such as melanoma, head and neck, liver or kidney cancer. This chain uses TRBV7-2 with TRBJ2-1; 7 bases map to TRBD2. The material was CD4+ or CD8+ T cells sorted from blood, obtained in a trial of the OX40 agonist ivuxolimab. For the CDR3, the DNA is TGTGCCAGCAGCTTTTGGGAGGGCAGGAATGAGCAGTTCTTC. This codes for CASSFWEGRNEQFF.